The sample holds a few counts of the clone carrying this TCR beta chain. Its antigen is currently unknown. 60 Vbeta and 13 Jbeta primers were used in PCR. Using immunoSEQ multiplex PCR, the repertoire was profiled, and TCRdb retains in-frame clones only, with some absent. The table records about 230,000 clones, approximately 87% of them present only once. The record originates from a study of cytomegalovirus exposure and HLA in healthy donors. Broader study findings: Indistinguishable V segments, including TRBV6-2 and TRBV6-3, were excluded.

Germline loops: CDR1 SGDLS, CDR2 YYNGEE. This CDR3 is 13 amino acids long. With 1 base removed from V and 5 bases from J, the gap between germline ends came to 9 bases. The rearrangement joins TRBV9 to TRBJ2-5, with D uncertain. Sequenced material: PBMCs. The origin of this receptor is a human donor in good health. The CDR3 is CASSVIPKETQYF. In nucleotides, the CDR3 is TGTGCCAGCAGCGTAATACCTAAGGAGACCCAGTACTTC.